The rows below give T cell receptor beta chains drawn from one sample of a study of T cell repertoires in cytomegalovirus infection. TCRdb analysed the reads with MiXCR anew, one entry per CDR3 protein. The table records more than 250,000 distinct CDR3 sequences, roughly an eighth of them present only once. Input material: PBMCs. The receptors were sampled from a human donor in good health (CMV status not recorded). Some clones in this sample may be carry-over from other donors' samples. Both conserved end residues are part of each CDR3. Fields, in order: J gene, clone size, V gene, CDR3 protein. Clone size is stated in some rows and not others, as once, few, many or a class when expanded.

j_call: TRBJ1-5; clone_size: many; v_call: TRBV7-8; cdr3_aa: CASSLELAGRLDGPQHF
j_call: TRBJ2-1; clone_size: NA; v_call: TRBV6-6; cdr3_aa: CASRGQGARLRNEQFF
j_call: TRBJ2-7; clone_size: few; v_call: TRBV20-1; cdr3_aa: CSARPGLAGVYEQYF
j_call: TRBJ2-7; clone_size: many; v_call: TRBV7-8; cdr3_aa: CASSLDIGQKRYEQYF
j_call: TRBJ2-5; clone_size: few; v_call: TRBV5-1; cdr3_aa: CASSFTSGGASETQYF
j_call: TRBJ1-1; clone_size: many; v_call: TRBV20-1; cdr3_aa: CSARERQPDEAFF
j_call: TRBJ1-5; clone_size: many; v_call: TRBV7-9; cdr3_aa: CASSSQLSEVNQPQHF
j_call: TRBJ2-7; clone_size: many; v_call: TRBV7-6; cdr3_aa: CASSLSGQPTYEQYF
j_call: TRBJ2-1; clone_size: NA; v_call: TRBV20-1; cdr3_aa: CSALGTTSYNEQFF
j_call: TRBJ2-4; clone_size: few; v_call: TRBV20-1; cdr3_aa: CSAETSGRFDIQYF
j_call: TRBJ1-1; clone_size: NA; v_call: TRBV20-1; cdr3_aa: CSALAWYTEAFF
j_call: TRBJ1-4; clone_size: few; v_call: TRBV25-1; cdr3_aa: CASSAKNEKLFF
j_call: TRBJ2-7; clone_size: few; v_call: TRBV2; cdr3_aa: CASSDIRKTSGIYEQYF
j_call: TRBJ1-5; clone_size: few; v_call: TRBV18; cdr3_aa: CASSQFRDNQPQHF